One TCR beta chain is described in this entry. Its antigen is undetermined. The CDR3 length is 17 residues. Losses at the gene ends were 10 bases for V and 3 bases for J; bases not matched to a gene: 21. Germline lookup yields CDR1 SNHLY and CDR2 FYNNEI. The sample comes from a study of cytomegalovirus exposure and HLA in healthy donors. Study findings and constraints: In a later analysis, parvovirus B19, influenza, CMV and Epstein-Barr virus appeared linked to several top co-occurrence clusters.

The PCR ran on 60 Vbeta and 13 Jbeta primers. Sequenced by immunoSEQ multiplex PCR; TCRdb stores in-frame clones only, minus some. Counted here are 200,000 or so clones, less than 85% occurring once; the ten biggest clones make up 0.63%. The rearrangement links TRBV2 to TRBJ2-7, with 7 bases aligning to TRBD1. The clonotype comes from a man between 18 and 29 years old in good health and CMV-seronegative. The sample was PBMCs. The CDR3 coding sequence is TGTGCCATCTACAGACTGGACTGGGACAGAGGTAACTACGAGCAGTACTTC. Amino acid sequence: CAIYRLDWDRGNYEQYF.